The 23 T cell receptor beta chains below all came from one sample that was sequenced in a study of blood T cell repertoires in COVID-19. TCRdb keeps only in-frame clones here, not all; method: immunoSEQ multiplex PCR. Of 250,000 to 350,000 clones listed, approximately 91% are singletons. Specimen: peripheral blood. Every receptor here comes from a woman aged 55-69 years with acute or convalescent COVID-19.

This clone showed up just once. This chain uses TRBV6-1 with TRBJ1-1; 7 bases map to TRBD1. The V gene end was trimmed by 3 bases and the J gene end by 0 bases; junction bases not matched to a gene: 7. The germline CDR1 and CDR2 sequences are MNHNS and SASEGT. The CDR3 runs to 16 residues. This CDR3 is CASSDALDRVNTEAFF. The DNA of the CDR3 is TGTGCCAGCAGTGACGCCCTTGACAGGGTGAACACTGAAGCTTTCTTT.

The chain recombines TRBV6-5 with TRBJ1-1; 8 nucleotides agree with TRBD1. The germline gives CDR1 MNHEY, CDR2 SVGAGI. The CDR3 loop spans 16 amino acids. The V gene end was trimmed by 2 bases and the J gene end by 4 bases; junction bases not matched to a gene: 9. The CDR3 reads CASSYRRNRGGTEAFF. In nucleotides, the CDR3 is TGTGCCAGCAGTTACCGACGCAACAGGGGGGGCACTGAAGCTTTCTTT.

CDR3 DNA: TGTGCCAGCAGAGGAACAGCCTACGGAGAGACCCAGTACTTC. As protein: CASRGTAYGETQYF. The chain joins TRBV27 to TRBJ2-5; D gene uncertain. This CDR3 spans 14 amino acids. The germline V and J ends were trimmed by 6 bases and 4 bases, with 15 bases remaining between them. CDR1 MNHEY and CDR2 SMNVEV come from the germline V gene (reference sequence).

This rearrangement joins TRBV6-5 to TRBJ1-1; 9 bases match TRBD1. This CDR3 is 13 amino acids long. Trimming removed 7 bases from V and 4 bases from J; junction bases left unmatched: 4. Germline-derived CDR1 and CDR2 are MNHEY and SVGAGI. CDR3 region: CASTPDRGTEAFF. The CDR3 nucleotides are TGTGCCAGCACCCCGGACAGGGGCACTGAAGCTTTCTTT.

The CDR3 DNA follows: TGTGCCAGCAGCTCCCCAAGAGACAGGGGCGAACCTAACTATGGCTACACCTTC. This gives the protein CASSSPRDRGEPNYGYTF. The gene calls are TRBV7-9 and TRBJ1-2; 8 nucleotides match TRBD1. Germline CDR1 reads SEHNR; CDR2 reads FQNEAQ (reference sequence). Trimming took 4 bases from V and 0 from J; bases not matched to a gene: 13. CDR3 size: 18 residues.

The gene calls are TRBV29-1 and TRBJ1-1; D not certain. This CDR3 comprises 13 residues. Germline V gene sequence: CDR1 SQVTM, CDR2 ANQGSEA. Trimming cost V 1 base and J 0 bases, with 6 bases left between them. The chain's CDR3 is CSVEVTVNTEAFF. In DNA, the CDR3 is TGCAGCGTTGAAGTTACGGTGAACACTGAAGCTTTCTTT.

There are a few counts of this clone. The chain recombines TRBV5-6 with TRBJ2-1; D gene uncertain. The CDR3 spans 11 residues. Trimming removed 4 bases from V and 9 bases from J, with 8 bases in between. Germline values: CDR1 SGHDT, CDR2 YYEEEE. In DNA, the CDR3 is TGTGCCAGCAGCACTCCCGGTGAGCAGTTCTTC. It specifies CASSTPGEQFF.

For the CDR3, the DNA is TGTGCCAGCAGCTTGACTAGAGGAACCGGGGAGCTGTTTTTT. Translating gives CASSLTRGTGELFF. This chain links TRBV7-2 with TRBJ2-2; D possibly corresponds to TRBD2 (6 bases). The CDR3 length is 14 residues. Germline assignment: CDR1 SGHTA and CDR2 FQGNSA. V lost 3 bases and J lost 5, with 10 bases in between.

The table lists this clone with a few counts. V and J are TRBV29-1 and TRBJ2-1, with 7 bases identical to TRBD1. The trim removed 6 bases at V and 3 bases at J, leaving 5 bases unmatched. Germline values: CDR1 SQVTM, CDR2 ANQGSEA. The length of the CDR3 is 13 residues. DNA for the CDR3: TGCAGCGTCGGACAGGTTAACTACAATGAGCAGTTCTTC. Protein product: CSVGQVNYNEQFF.

The genes are TRBV30 and TRBJ1-1, with 9 bases fitting TRBD1. Trimming took 0 bases from V and 5 from J; bases not matched to a gene: 7. The CDR3 runs 15 residues. Germline V lookup: CDR1 GTSNPN, CDR2 SVGIG (reference sequence). The CDR3 nucleotides read TGTGCCTGGAGTGTGGCGGACAGGGGCCAAACTGAAGCTTTCTTT. Translation gives CAWSVADRGQTEAFF.

This CDR3 reads CASSAGTGTSQYGYTF. CDR3 in DNA: TGTGCCAGCAGTGCCGGAACAGGCACGTCCCAGTATGGCTACACCTTC. This rearrangement joins TRBV6-6 to TRBJ1-2; maybe TRBD1 (5 bases). Trimming left V 5 bases short and J 5 bases short, with 21 bases between. This CDR3 comprises 16 residues. CDR1 is MNHNY, CDR2 SVGAGI, per germline (reference sequence).

On this clone: In the same sample, other DNA sequences code for this CDR3. The CDR3 bases are TGTGCCAGCAGTTATTGGGACTCCACAGATACGCAGTATTTT. It specifies CASSYWDSTDTQYF. The chain couples TRBV6-2 or TRBV6-3 to TRBJ2-3, with a possible D match to TRBD2 (6 bases). This CDR3 spans 14 amino acids. Trimming stripped 3 bases from V and 2 bases from J, with 9 bases between. Germline CDR1 reads MNHEY; CDR2 reads SVGEGT.

The J gene is TRBJ1-4, the V gene TRBV9; perhaps TRBD1 as D (5 bases). The V and J ends lost 3 bases and 5 bases respectively, with 11 bases between them. CDR1 SGDLS and CDR2 YYNGEE come from the germline V gene. The CDR3 runs to 14 residues. The CDR3 loop reads CASSAQGGNEKLFF. The CDR3 region has the DNA TGTGCCAGCAGCGCCCAGGGAGGGAATGAAAAACTGTTTTTT. The variable domain in full, completed from reference TRBV9 and TRBJ1-4, reads DSGVTQTPKHLITATGQRVTLRCSPRSGDLSVYWYQQSLDQGLQFLIQYYNGEERAKGNILERFSAQQFPDLHSELNLSSLELGDSALYFCASSAQGGNEKLFFGSGTQLSVL.

The chain has TRBV27 and TRBJ2-3; TRBD2 matches at 8 bases. Germline assignment: CDR1 MNHEY and CDR2 SMNVEV (reference sequence). The CDR3 has 17 amino acids. Trimming cost V 3 bases and J 2 bases; bases outside gene matches: 10. The CDR3 bases are TGTGCCAGCAGTTTTCTTTTACTAGCGGACCACACAGATACGCAGTATTTT. Protein: CASSFLLLADHTDTQYF.

The rearrangement joins TRBV9 to TRBJ1-6, with 7 nucleotides matching TRBD1. This CDR3 has 15 amino acids. The J segment lost 7 bases and the V segment lost 0 bases, leaving 4 bases of the junction unmatched. Germline CDR1 and CDR2: SGDLS and YYNGEE. CDR3 nucleotide sequence: TGTGCCAGCAGCGTAGGGCAGGGGGAGAATTCACCCCTCCACTTT. Translating it yields CASSVGQGENSPLHF.

The chain couples TRBV7-2 to TRBJ2-3; 9 bases fit TRBD2. Looked up from germline, CDR1 is SGHTA and CDR2 is FQGNSA. The CDR3 is 14 amino acids. V lost 5 bases, J lost 4 bases, and 4 bases stayed unmatched. CDR3 sequence (DNA): TGTGCCAGCAGCCTGGGACTAGCCTCAGATACGCAGTATTTT. Translation: CASSLGLASDTQYF.

The chain employs TRBV2 and TRBJ2-5; 11 bases match TRBD2. Germline loops: CDR1 SNHLY, CDR2 FYNNEI. This CDR3 spans 15 amino acids. The V gene end was trimmed by 5 bases and the J gene end by 4 bases; junction bases not matched to a gene: 6. The DNA for the CDR3 is TGTGCCAGCAGTCCACTAGCGGGAGTAGGAGAGACCCAGTACTTC. This codes for CASSPLAGVGETQYF.

In DNA form, the CDR3 reads TGTGCCAGCAGCAAGGGACAGGCGGACGAGCAGTACTTC. Translating it yields CASSKGQADEQYF. The gene calls are TRBV5-8 and TRBJ2-7, with 8 nucleotides matching TRBD1. V was pared by 4 bases and J by 5 bases, with 5 bases of the junction left unmatched. The CDR3 length is 13 residues. Germline CDR1 SGHTS, CDR2 YDEGEE.

The genes are TRBV2 and TRBJ1-1; D remains ambiguous. This CDR3 has 13 amino acids. Trimming took 4 bases from V and 0 from J, leaving 6 bases between them. Germline V gene lookup returns CDR1 SNHLY and CDR2 FYNNEI. The CDR3 DNA reads as TGTGCCAGCAGTGTAGATATGAACACTGAAGCTTTCTTT. Translated: CASSVDMNTEAFF.

The chain carries TRBV14 and TRBJ1-1; D may be TRBD1 (6 bases). The V and J ends lost 4 bases and 3 bases respectively, with 18 bases between them. The germline V gene has CDR1 SGHDN and CDR2 FVKESK. This CDR3 comprises 16 residues. The DNA of the CDR3 is TGTGCCAGCAGCCCATGGGGGCTTAAACGGGACACTGAAGCTTTCTTT. It yields the protein CASSPWGLKRDTEAFF.

This chain links TRBV28 with TRBJ1-4; tentative D call: TRBD1 (6 bases). The germline V gene encodes CDR1 MDHEN and CDR2 SYDVKM. The V end lost 10 bases, the J end lost 7 bases, and 19 bases lay between the germline ends. The CDR3 contains 14 residues. The DNA for the CDR3 is TGTGCCACCCTGGGGGGGGCGGGGAGTGAAAAACTGTTTTTT. This sequence encodes CATLGGAGSEKLFF.

The V gene is TRBV28, the J gene TRBJ1-6, with D maybe TRBD1 (6 bases). The germline V and J ends were trimmed by 5 bases and 6 bases, with 14 bases remaining between them. This CDR3 is 15 amino acids long. CDR1 MDHEN and CDR2 SYDVKM come from the germline V gene. The CDR3 loop is CASSPAQGSNSPLHF. Written as DNA, the CDR3 is TGTGCCAGCAGTCCCGCCCAGGGGAGTAATTCACCCCTCCACTTT.

This clone occurred once. The chain carries TRBV5-1 and TRBJ2-6; 7 nucleotides match TRBD1. Germline loops: CDR1 SGHRS, CDR2 YFSETQ. This CDR3 has 16 amino acids. Germline trimming cut 4 bases from V and 1 base from J; bases unmatched to any gene: 5. The CDR3, as DNA: TGCGCCAGCAGCAGAACAGGGGTATCTGGGGCCAACGTCCTGACTTTC. Residues: CASSRTGVSGANVLTF.